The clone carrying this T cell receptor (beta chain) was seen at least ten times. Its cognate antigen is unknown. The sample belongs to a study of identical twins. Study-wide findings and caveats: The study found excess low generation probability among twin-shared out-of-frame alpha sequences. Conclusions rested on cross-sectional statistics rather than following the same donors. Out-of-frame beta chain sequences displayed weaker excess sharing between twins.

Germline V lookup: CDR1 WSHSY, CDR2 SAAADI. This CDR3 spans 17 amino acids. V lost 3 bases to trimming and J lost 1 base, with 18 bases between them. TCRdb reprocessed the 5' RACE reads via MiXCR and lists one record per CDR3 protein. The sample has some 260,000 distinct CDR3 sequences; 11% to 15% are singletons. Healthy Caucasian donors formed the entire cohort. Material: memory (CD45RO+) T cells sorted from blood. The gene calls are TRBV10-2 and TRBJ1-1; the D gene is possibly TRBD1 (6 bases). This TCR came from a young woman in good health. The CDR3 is CASSDRGESRGNTEAFF. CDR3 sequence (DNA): TGCGCCAGCAGTGATAGGGGGGAATCCAGGGGGAACACTGAAGCTTTCTTT.